Shown below are 13 T cell receptor beta chains from a single sample sequenced in a study of blood T cell repertoires in COVID-19. Sequencing used immunoSEQ multiplex PCR; TCRdb keeps in-frame clones, though not all of them. In the table there are more than 110,000 clones, about nine tenths of which are singletons. The sample taken for sequencing was peripheral blood. All receptors come from a woman aged 80 or over with acute or convalescent COVID-19.

The rearrangement uses TRBV4-3 and TRBJ1-2, with D unclear. The V end was cut by 0 bases, the J end by 1 base, with 6 bases between. From germline, CDR1 is LGHNA and CDR2 YSLEER. CDR3 length: 14 amino acids. As DNA, the CDR3 is TGCGCCAGCAGCCAAGATCGGAGTAACTATGGCTACACCTTC. The encoded protein is CASSQDRSNYGYTF.

The chain couples TRBV25-1 to TRBJ1-2; TRBD1 might be the D (6 bases). This CDR3 comprises 14 residues. Trimming pared 2 bases from V and 4 bases from J, leaving 11 bases between. In germline, CDR1 is MGHDK, CDR2 SYGVNS. This CDR3 reads CASSEQGRPYGYTF. In nucleotides, the CDR3 is TGTGCCAGCAGTGAACAGGGGCGCCCCTATGGCTACACCTTC.

A single count supports this clone. The chain links TRBV7-2 to TRBJ2-2, with D uncertain. The CDR3 totals 16 residues. CDR1 and CDR2 (germline): SGHTA, FQGNSA. Trimming took off 1 base at V and 0 bases at J, with 9 bases between the two ends. The CDR3 DNA reads TGTGCCAGCAGCTTAGAACAGCTTTCGAACACCGGGGAGCTGTTTTTT. This translates into CASSLEQLSNTGELFF.

The CDR3 region has the DNA TGTGCCAGCAGCCTTACCGGGACAGGGGATTCAGAGACCCAGTACTTC. It is translated as CASSLTGTGDSETQYF. The rearrangement links TRBV7-8 to TRBJ2-5; 10 nucleotides align to TRBD1. Germline-derived CDR1 and CDR2 are SGHVS and FQNEAQ. V was clipped by 5 bases and J by 4 bases; unmatched bases: 10. This CDR3 is 16 amino acids long.

This rearrangement joins TRBV29-1 to TRBJ2-5, with D possibly being TRBD1 (5 bases). V was cut by 0 bases and J by 7 bases, with 18 bases left in between. The germline V gene encodes CDR1 SQVTM and CDR2 ANQGSEA. The CDR3 spans 15 residues. The CDR3 DNA reads as TGCAGCGTTGAAGATGCGAGGATGGGGCCGGGGACCCAGTACTTC. Its translation is CSVEDARMGPGTQYF.

This sequence joins TRBV4-2 and TRBJ2-5; TRBD1 might be the D (5 bases). The CDR3 is made up of 16 amino acids. The germline CDR1 and CDR2 sequences are LGHNA and YNFKEQ. The V gene lost 3 bases and the J gene lost 2 bases, with 16 bases spanning the gap. CDR3 loop: CASSQRSLQGQETQYF. The CDR3 bases are TGTGCCAGCAGCCAGAGGAGTCTCCAGGGTCAAGAGACCCAGTACTTC.

The chain uses TRBV5-1 and TRBJ2-7, with D perhaps matching TRBD1 (6 bases). The V end lost 5 bases, the J end lost 3 bases, and 15 bases lay between the germline ends. This CDR3 has 14 residues. The germline CDR1 and CDR2 sequences are SGHRS and YFSETQ. In DNA form, the CDR3 reads TGCGCCAGCAGGGCCGGGACACCATACTACGAGCAGTACTTC. Amino acids: CASRAGTPYYEQYF.

On this clone itself: Other DNA sequences in this sample translate to the same CDR3. J is TRBJ1-5 and V is TRBV10-2; no clear D. In germline, CDR1 is WSHSY, CDR2 SAAADI. The CDR3 totals 15 residues. Deletions cut 0 bases from V and 2 bases from J, with 8 bases between. Here the CDR3 DNA reads TGCGCCAGCAGTGAGTCGGGGAGAGGCAATCAGCCCCAGCATTTT. Translating gives CASSESGRGNQPQHF.

The rearrangement uses TRBV4-3 and TRBJ1-2; TRBD1 matches at 8 bases. The ends lost 1 base at V and 4 bases at J; junction bases unmatched: 5. Germline values: CDR1 LGHNA, CDR2 YSLEER. The CDR3 contains 15 residues. CDR3 nucleotides: TGCGCCAGCAGCCAAGGGACAGGGCCAGGCTATGGCTACACCTTC. This encodes CASSQGTGPGYGYTF.

The sample holds one count of this clone. This chain joins TRBV6-5 and TRBJ1-1, with 9 nucleotides matching TRBD1. Germline V gene sequence: CDR1 MNHEY, CDR2 SVGAGI. The trim removed 6 bases at V and 5 bases at J, leaving 10 bases unmatched. CDR3 length: 15 amino acids. CDR3 protein: CASSPGDREFTEAFF. The CDR3 region has the DNA TGTGCCAGCAGCCCGGGGGACAGGGAATTTACTGAAGCTTTCTTT.

The V gene is TRBV21-1, the J gene TRBJ2-1; the D call TRBD2 from the table was never checked on the DNA. TRBV21-1 is designated a pseudogene. This CDR3 comprises 15 residues. The CDR3 sequence: CATPCLAGSYNEQFF. The CDR3 DNA sequence: TGTGCCACCCCCTGCCTAGCGGGGAGCTACAATGAGCAGTTCTTC.

This rearrangement joins TRBV25-1 to TRBJ2-2; no definite D call. Germline CDR1 is MGHDK and CDR2 is SYGVNS. V was pared by 3 bases and J by 6 bases, with 11 bases between. The CDR3 has 14 residues. The CDR3 here is CASSEPGYAGELFF. Written as DNA, the CDR3 is TGTGCCAGCAGTGAGCCGGGTTATGCCGGGGAGCTGTTTTTT.

CDR3 nucleotides: TGTGCCAGCATCTTGGACAGGGTGAGTTCACCCCTCCACTTT. It codes for CASILDRVSSPLHF. The chain links TRBV2 to TRBJ1-6; 8 bases line up with TRBD1. The CDR3 sequence is 14 residues long. V gave up 7 bases and J gave up 9 bases; unmatched junction bases: 8. The germline CDR1 and CDR2 sequences are SNHLY and FYNNEI.